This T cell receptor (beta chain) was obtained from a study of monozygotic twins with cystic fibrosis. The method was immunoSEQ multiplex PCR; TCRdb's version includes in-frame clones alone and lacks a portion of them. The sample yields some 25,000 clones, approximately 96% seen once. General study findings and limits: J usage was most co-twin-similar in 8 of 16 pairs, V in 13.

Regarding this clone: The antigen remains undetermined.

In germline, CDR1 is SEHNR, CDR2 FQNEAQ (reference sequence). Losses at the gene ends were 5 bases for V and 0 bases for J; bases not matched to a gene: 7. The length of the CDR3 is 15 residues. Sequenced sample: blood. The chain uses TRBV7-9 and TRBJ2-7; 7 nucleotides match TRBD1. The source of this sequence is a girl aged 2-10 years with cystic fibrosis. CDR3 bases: TGTGCCAGCAGCCTCAACCGGGACAGCTCCTACGAGCAGTACTTC. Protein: CASSLNRDSSYEQYF.